The next 15 T cell receptor beta chains were all read from a single sample in a study of identifying expanded T cells in peripheral blood. TCRdb keeps only in-frame clones here, not all; method: immunoSEQ multiplex PCR. The repertoire holds more than 80,000 clones, with about nine tenths as singletons. Source material: blood. The origin of the receptors is a person aged 18-70 years in good health.

J is TRBJ2-7 and V is TRBV5-8; 7 positions agree with TRBD1. The CDR3 length is 14 residues. CDR1 and CDR2 (germline): SGHTS, YDEGEE. J was trimmed by 1 base and V by 2 bases; bases with no gene match: 3. CDR3 nucleotide sequence: TGTGCCAGCAGCTTCGGGACAGAGTCCTACGAGCAGTACTTC. This translates into CASSFGTESYEQYF.

The chain employs TRBV29-1 and TRBJ1-1; weak D call: TRBD1 (6 bases). Trimming removed 4 bases from V and 5 bases from J, with 8 bases in between. The CDR3 is 11 amino acids. The germline V gene has CDR1 SQVTM and CDR2 ANQGSEA. The CDR3 here is CSVVGATEAFF. The CDR3 DNA is TGCAGCGTTGTGGGGGCTACTGAAGCTTTCTTT.

This clone was seen a handful of times. The chain employs TRBV6-4 and TRBJ2-3; D is perhaps TRBD1 (6 bases). V lost 6 bases and J lost 1, with 14 bases in between. There are 15 residues in the CDR3. Germline V gene data show CDR1 as MRHNA and CDR2 as SNTAGT. DNA for the CDR3: TGTGCCAGCAGCGAGCGGTCAGGGGGCACAGATACGCAGTATTTT. This translates into CASSERSGGTDTQYF.

V is TRBV6-5 and J is TRBJ2-5; 7 bases are a match to TRBD1. From germline, CDR1 is MNHEY and CDR2 SVGAGI. The V segment lost 10 bases and the J segment 3 bases; nucleotides outside the gene matches: 11. This CDR3 has 14 residues. Here the CDR3 reads CATSRGGGKETQYF. The CDR3 DNA is TGTGCCACCTCTAGAGGGGGCGGAAAAGAGACCCAGTACTTC.

The rearrangement uses TRBV19 and TRBJ2-1; D unresolved. Per the germline V gene, CDR1 is LNHDA and CDR2 is SQIVND (reference sequence). This CDR3 region has 14 residues. Deletions cut 4 bases from V and 6 bases from J, with 13 bases between. For the CDR3, the DNA is TGTGCCAGTAGTACAGGTGGTCAGATCAATGAGCAGTTCTTC. Translated, it gives CASSTGGQINEQFF.

A note on this clone: The germline gene is not matched at one end of the junction; a read error may be the cause. The V and J genes are TRBV5-1 and TRBJ2-2; D unresolved. Germline V gene data show CDR1 as SGHRS and CDR2 as YFSETQ. This CDR3 has 12 residues. CDR3 sequence: CASTLGTGELFF. CDR3 coding DNA: TGCGCCAGCACCTTGGGCACCGGGGAGCTGTTTTTT.

The genes are TRBV19 and TRBJ2-3; TRBD1 agrees at 8 bases. Germline CDR1 is LNHDA and CDR2 is SQIVND (reference sequence). The length of the CDR3 is 16 residues. J lost 1 base, V lost 4 bases, and 7 bases had no gene match. CDR3 region: CASSKSGGAGTDTQYF. The CDR3 DNA follows: TGTGCCAGTAGTAAATCAGGGGGCGCGGGCACAGATACGCAGTATTTT.

This chain joins TRBV27 and TRBJ2-5; TRBD1 is a possible D gene (6 bases). V lost 2 bases and J 9 bases, leaving 22 bases between the germline ends. This CDR3 comprises 16 residues. Germline loops: CDR1 MNHEY, CDR2 SMNVEV (reference sequence). CDR3 in amino acids: CASSLVVGHPASPQYF. CDR3 bases: TGTGCCAGCAGTTTAGTTGTGGGACACCCGGCGAGCCCCCAGTACTTC.

The V call is TRBV28, the J call TRBJ2-7; D not resolved. The CDR3 consists of 12 residues. Germline CDR1 is MDHEN and CDR2 is SYDVKM. V lost 3 bases, J lost 5 bases, and 8 bases lay in between. The CDR3 reads CASSFSGHEQYF. In DNA, the CDR3 is TGTGCCAGCAGTTTCTCAGGCCACGAGCAGTACTTC.

The V call is TRBV6-4, the J call TRBJ2-3; D unresolved. CDR1 is MRHNA, CDR2 SNTAGT, per germline. V dropped 0 bases and J dropped 4 bases, with 8 bases sitting between them. This CDR3 contains 14 residues. The CDR3 nucleotides read TGTGCCAGCAGTGACTCGATGCAGTCAGATACGCAGTATTTT. It codes for CASSDSMQSDTQYF.

The rearrangement links TRBV7-6 to TRBJ2-3; TRBD2 agrees at 8 bases. The J segment lost 2 bases and the V segment lost 2 bases, leaving 12 bases of the junction unmatched. CDR1 and CDR2 (germline): SGHVS, FNYEAQ. The CDR3 loop spans 18 amino acids. Here the CDR3 DNA reads TGTGCCAGCAGCTTAATGGCCTCGGCGACTAGCGCCACAGATACGCAGTATTTT. It yields the protein CASSLMASATSATDTQYF.

V is TRBV6-5 and J is TRBJ1-4, with no clear D. The germline V and J ends were trimmed by 5 bases and 2 bases, with 9 bases remaining between them. This CDR3 comprises 14 residues. Germline-derived CDR1 and CDR2 are MNHEY and SVGAGI. The CDR3 DNA reads TGTGCCAGCAGTGTGCGTCGGACTAATGAAAAACTGTTTTTT. Its protein is CASSVRRTNEKLFF.

This chain uses TRBV4-1 with TRBJ1-2, with D perhaps TRBD1 (6 bases). This CDR3 is 16 amino acids long. In germline, CDR1 is MGHRA, CDR2 YSYEKL. V was cut by 3 bases and J by 0 bases, with 14 bases left in between. The CDR3 DNA is TGCGCCAGCAGCCAGGGCATCACAGGGTCTAACTATGGCTACACCTTC. Protein: CASSQGITGSNYGYTF.

The chain combines TRBV12-5 with TRBJ2-1, with D possibly called TRBD1 or TRBD2 (6 bases each). Germline lookup yields CDR1 LGHNT and CDR2 FRNRAP. The CDR3 is made up of 12 amino acids. Trimming shortened V by 3 bases and J by 7 bases, and 7 bases separated the two germline ends. CDR3 loop: CASGLGGNEQFF. The CDR3 DNA is TGTGCTAGTGGTTTAGGGGGGAATGAGCAGTTCTTC.

The chain links TRBV10-3 to TRBJ2-2; TRBD2 agrees at 10 bases. The germline V gene has CDR1 ENHRY and CDR2 SYGVKD. Trimming at V came to 11 bases and at J to 6 bases, leaving 9 bases not matched to a gene. CDR3 length equals 14 residues. The CDR3 DNA follows: TGTGCCGTTCTAGCGGGAGAAGGGGCCGGGGAGCTGTTTTTT. This sequence encodes CAVLAGEGAGELFF.